The clone carrying this T cell receptor (beta chain) was seen just once. Method: immunoSEQ multiplex PCR; TCRdb's copy keeps in-frame clones and lacks some. The top ten hold about 17% of the sample, which has some 140,000 clones, about 89% seen once. This CDR3 spans 15 amino acids. The germline V gene has CDR1 MGHRA and CDR2 YSYEKL. V gave up 1 base and J gave up 3 bases, with 13 bases separating them. The data stem from a study of blood T cell repertoires in COVID-19. Study-level information: Collection of acute and convalescent COVID-19 samples took place in the United States, Italy and Spain. PBMCs, B-cell-depleted T cells, or T cells provided the cDNA or gDNA that made up the material.

The chain links TRBV4-1 to TRBJ2-7; D gene ambiguous. This sequence originates from a man aged 50 to 59 with active or convalescent COVID-19. Sequencing was carried out using peripheral blood. CDR3 region: CASSQGPNPGYEQYF. CDR3 sequence (DNA): TGCGCCAGCAGCCAAGGTCCAAACCCAGGCTACGAGCAGTACTTC.